This T cell receptor (beta chain) is from a study of T cells in Graves' hyperthyroidism and ophthalmopathy. Only a few counts were recorded for this clonotype. Its antigen is not known. The source material, RNA transcripts, was used to amplify TCR beta CDR3 regions. TCR CDR3 regions were first amplified by RT-PCR with HTBI primers. TCRdb reprocessed the multiplex PCR reads via MiXCR and lists one record per CDR3 protein. The table shows 410,000 or so distinct CDR3 sequences, with roughly 14% occurring only once. Study observations and caveats: A model of 13 V-J features distinguished ophthalmopathy from stable hyperthyroidism. Most clonotypes expanded in thyroid above 0.001 were likewise present in blood.

It was uncontrolled infection, other autoimmune disease, pregnancy or lactation that excluded patients. Thyroid ultrasound and orbital computed tomography, with clinical symptoms and serum thyroxine and TRAb, informed diagnoses. Sequenced material: blood. This TCR was recovered from a man between 18 and 29 years old with Graves' ophthalmopathy.

In DNA form, the CDR3 reads TGTGCCAGCAGTTACATAGGGCAGAGAGAGACCCAGTACTTC. Amino acid sequence: CASSYIGQRETQYF. The chain combines TRBV6-5 with TRBJ2-5; D not resolved. The CDR3 extends over 14 amino acids. In germline, CDR1 is MNHEY, CDR2 SVGAGI. V was clipped by 2 bases and J by 4 bases, with 11 bases between them.